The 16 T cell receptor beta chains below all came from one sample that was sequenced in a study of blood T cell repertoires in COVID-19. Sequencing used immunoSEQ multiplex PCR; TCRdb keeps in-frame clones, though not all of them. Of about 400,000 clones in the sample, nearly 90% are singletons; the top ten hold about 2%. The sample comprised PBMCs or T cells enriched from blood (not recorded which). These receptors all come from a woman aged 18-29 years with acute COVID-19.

As DNA, the CDR3 is TGTGCCAGCAGCTTGTGGGGGCGCAACCTCAGGAATACGCAGTATTTT. Encoded protein: CASSLWGRNLRNTQYF. The V and J genes are TRBV13 and TRBJ2-3, with D perhaps matching TRBD1 (6 bases). The CDR3 is 16 amino acids. Germline CDR1 is PRHDT and CDR2 is FYEKMQ (reference sequence). Trimming removed 3 bases from V and 7 bases from J, with 20 bases in between.

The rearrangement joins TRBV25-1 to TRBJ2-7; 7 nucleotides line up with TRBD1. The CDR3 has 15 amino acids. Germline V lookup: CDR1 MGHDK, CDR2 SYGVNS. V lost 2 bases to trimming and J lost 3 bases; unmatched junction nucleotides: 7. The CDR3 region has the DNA TGTGCCAGCAGTGAACCCGGGACAGTAGGCTACGAGCAGTACTTC. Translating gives CASSEPGTVGYEQYF.

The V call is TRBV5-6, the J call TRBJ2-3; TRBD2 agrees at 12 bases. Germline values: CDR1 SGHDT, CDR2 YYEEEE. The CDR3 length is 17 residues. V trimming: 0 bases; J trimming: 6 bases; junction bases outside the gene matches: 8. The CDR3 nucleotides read TGTGCCAGCAGCTTGGCGCTAGCGGGGGGGCCGGCTGATACGCAGTATTTT. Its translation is CASSLALAGGPADTQYF.

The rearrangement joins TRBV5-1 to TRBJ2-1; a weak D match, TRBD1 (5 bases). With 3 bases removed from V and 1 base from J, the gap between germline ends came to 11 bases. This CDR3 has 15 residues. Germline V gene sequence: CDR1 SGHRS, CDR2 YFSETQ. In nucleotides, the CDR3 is TGCGCCAGCAGCTCTGCAGGGTCGTCCTACAATGAGCAGTTCTTC. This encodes CASSSAGSSYNEQFF.

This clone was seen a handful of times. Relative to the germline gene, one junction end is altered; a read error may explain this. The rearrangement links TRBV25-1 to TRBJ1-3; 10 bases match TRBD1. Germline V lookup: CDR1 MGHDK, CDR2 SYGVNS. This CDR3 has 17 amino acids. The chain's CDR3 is CASRGMGTGVPRNTIYF. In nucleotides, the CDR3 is TGTGCAAGCAGAGGGATGGGGACAGGGGTTCCCCGAAACACCATATATTTT.

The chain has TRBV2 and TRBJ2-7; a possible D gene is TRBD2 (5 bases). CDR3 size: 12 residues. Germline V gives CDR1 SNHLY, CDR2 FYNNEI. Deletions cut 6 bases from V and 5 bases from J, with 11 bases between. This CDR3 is CASSSEGHEQYF. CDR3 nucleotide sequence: TGTGCCAGCAGCTCTGAGGGCCACGAGCAGTACTTC.

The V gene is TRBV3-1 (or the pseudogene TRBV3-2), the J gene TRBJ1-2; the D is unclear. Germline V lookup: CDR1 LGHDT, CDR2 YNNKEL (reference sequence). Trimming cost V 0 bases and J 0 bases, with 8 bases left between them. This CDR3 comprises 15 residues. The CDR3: CASSQDWLTNYGYTF. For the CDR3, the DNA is TGTGCCAGCAGCCAAGACTGGCTCACTAACTATGGCTACACCTTC.

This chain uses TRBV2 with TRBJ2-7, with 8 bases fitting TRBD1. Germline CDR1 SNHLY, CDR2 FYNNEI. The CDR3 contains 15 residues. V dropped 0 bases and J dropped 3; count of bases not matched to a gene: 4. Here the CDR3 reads CASSEAGTGGYEQYF. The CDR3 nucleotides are TGTGCCAGCAGTGAAGCCGGGACAGGAGGCTACGAGCAGTACTTC. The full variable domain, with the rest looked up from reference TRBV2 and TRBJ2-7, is EPEVTQTPSHQVTQMGQEVILRCVPISNHLYFYWYRQILGQKVEFLVSFYNNEISEKSEIFDDQFSVERPDGSNFTLKIRSTKLEDSAMYFCASSEAGTGGYEQYFGPGTRLTVT.

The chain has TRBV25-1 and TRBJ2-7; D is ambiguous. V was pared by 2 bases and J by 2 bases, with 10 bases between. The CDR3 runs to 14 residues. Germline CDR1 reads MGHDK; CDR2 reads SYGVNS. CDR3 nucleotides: TGTGCCAGCAGTGAAATCCCTGGCACCTACGAGCAGTACTTC. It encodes CASSEIPGTYEQYF.

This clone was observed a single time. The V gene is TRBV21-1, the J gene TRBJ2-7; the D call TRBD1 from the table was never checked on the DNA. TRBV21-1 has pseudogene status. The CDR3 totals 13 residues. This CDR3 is CASTGHTFYEQYF. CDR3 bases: TGTGCCAGCACCGGACACACTTTCTACGAGCAGTACTTC.

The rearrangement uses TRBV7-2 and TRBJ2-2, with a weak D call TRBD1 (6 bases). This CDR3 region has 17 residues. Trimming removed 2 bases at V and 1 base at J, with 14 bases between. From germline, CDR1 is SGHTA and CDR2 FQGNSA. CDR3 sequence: CASSLPPDSLNTGELFF. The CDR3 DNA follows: TGTGCCAGCAGCTTACCACCGGACAGTCTGAACACCGGGGAGCTGTTTTTT.

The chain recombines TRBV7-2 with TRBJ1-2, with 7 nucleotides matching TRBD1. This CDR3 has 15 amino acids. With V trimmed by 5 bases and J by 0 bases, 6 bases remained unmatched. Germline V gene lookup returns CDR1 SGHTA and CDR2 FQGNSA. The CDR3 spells CASSLGTASNYGYTF. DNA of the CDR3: TGTGCCAGCAGCCTGGGGACAGCGTCTAACTATGGCTACACCTTC.

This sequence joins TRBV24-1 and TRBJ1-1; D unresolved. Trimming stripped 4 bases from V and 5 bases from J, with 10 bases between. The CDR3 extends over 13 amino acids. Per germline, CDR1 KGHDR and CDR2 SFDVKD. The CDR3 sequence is CATSDERGTEAFF. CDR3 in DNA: TGTGCCACCAGTGACGAGCGCGGGACTGAAGCTTTCTTT.

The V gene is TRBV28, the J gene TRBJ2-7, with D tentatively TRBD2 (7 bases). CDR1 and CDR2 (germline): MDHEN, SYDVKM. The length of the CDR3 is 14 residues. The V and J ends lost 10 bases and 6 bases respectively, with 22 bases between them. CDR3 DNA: TGTGCCACCTGCCTTCTAGGGGGGGTCTGCGAGCAGTACTTC. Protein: CATCLLGGVCEQYF.

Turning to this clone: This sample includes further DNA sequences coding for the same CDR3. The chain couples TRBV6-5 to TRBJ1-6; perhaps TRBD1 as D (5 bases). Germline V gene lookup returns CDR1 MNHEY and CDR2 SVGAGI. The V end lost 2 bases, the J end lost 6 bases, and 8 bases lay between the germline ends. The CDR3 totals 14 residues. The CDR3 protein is CASSYLQGNSPLHF. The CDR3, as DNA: TGTGCCAGCAGTTACCTGCAGGGTAATTCACCCCTCCACTTT.

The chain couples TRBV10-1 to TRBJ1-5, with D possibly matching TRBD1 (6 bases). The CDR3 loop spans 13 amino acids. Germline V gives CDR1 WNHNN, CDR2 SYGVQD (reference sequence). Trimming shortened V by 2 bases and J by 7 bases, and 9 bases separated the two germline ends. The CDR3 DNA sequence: TGCGCCAGCAGTGAGACAGGGTTCCAGCCCCAGCATTTT. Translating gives CASSETGFQPQHF.